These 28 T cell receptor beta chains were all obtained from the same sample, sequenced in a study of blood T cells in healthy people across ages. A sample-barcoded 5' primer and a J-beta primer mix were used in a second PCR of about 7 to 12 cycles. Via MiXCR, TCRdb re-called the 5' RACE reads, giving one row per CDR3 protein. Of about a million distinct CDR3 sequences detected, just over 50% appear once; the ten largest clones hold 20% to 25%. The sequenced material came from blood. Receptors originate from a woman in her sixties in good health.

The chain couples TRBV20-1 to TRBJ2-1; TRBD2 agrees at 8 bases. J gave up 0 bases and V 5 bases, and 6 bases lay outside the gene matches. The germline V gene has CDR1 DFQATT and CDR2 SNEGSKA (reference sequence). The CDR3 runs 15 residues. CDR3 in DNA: TGCAGTGCTTGGAAGCGGGAGAGCTCCTACAATGAGCAGTTCTTC. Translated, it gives CSAWKRESSYNEQFF.

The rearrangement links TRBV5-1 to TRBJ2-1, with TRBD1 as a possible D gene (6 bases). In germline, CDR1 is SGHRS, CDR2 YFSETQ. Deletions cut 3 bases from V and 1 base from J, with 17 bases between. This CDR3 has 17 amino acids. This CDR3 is CASSSTRDIYSYNEQFF. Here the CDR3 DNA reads TGCGCCAGCAGCTCAACAAGGGACATCTATTCCTACAATGAGCAGTTCTTC.

The chain's CDR3 is CSGKKAGGTNTDTQYF. DNA of the CDR3: TGCAGTGGCAAGAAGGCGGGAGGAACAAACACAGATACGCAGTATTTT. This chain joins TRBV20-1 and TRBJ2-3, with 8 bases identical to TRBD2. After removal of 7 bases from V and 2 bases from J, the junction contained 14 bases not matched to a gene. Germline V gives CDR1 DFQATT, CDR2 SNEGSKA (reference sequence). This CDR3 has 16 amino acids.

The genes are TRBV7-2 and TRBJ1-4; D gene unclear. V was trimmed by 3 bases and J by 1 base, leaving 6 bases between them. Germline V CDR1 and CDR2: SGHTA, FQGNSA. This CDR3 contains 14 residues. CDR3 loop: CASSLLGTNEKLFF. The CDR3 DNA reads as TGTGCCAGCAGCTTGTTGGGAACTAATGAAAAACTGTTTTTT.

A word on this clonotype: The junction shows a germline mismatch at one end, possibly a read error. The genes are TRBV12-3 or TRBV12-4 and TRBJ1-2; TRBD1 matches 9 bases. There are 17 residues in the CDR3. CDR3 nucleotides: TGTGCCAGCAGGCACAATCTCCCGGGACAGGGAGGCTATGGCCACACCTTC. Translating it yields CASRHNLPGQGGYGHTF.

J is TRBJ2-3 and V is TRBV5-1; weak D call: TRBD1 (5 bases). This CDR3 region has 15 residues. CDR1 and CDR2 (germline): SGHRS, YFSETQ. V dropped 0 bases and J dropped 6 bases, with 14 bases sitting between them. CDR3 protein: CASSLDQGSVDTQYF. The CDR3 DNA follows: TGCGCCAGCAGCTTGGATCAGGGCTCGGTGGATACGCAGTATTTT.

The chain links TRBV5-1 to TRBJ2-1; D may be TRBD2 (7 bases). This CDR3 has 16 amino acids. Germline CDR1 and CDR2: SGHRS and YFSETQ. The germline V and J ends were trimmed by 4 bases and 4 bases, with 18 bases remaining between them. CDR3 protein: CASSLWGRGKYNEQFF. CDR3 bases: TGCGCCAGCAGCCTTTGGGGGCGGGGGAAGTACAATGAGCAGTTCTTC.

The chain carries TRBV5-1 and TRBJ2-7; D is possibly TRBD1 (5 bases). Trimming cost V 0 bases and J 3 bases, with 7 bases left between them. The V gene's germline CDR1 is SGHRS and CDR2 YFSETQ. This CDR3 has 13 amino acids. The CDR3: CASSLEQDYEQYF. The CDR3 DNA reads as TGCGCCAGCAGCTTGGAACAGGACTACGAGCAGTACTTC.

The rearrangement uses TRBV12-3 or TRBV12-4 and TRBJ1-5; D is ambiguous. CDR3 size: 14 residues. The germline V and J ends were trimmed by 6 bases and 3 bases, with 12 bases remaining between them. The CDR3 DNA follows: TGTGCCAGCAGCCCCGACACCCCCAATCAGCCCCAGCATTTT. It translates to CASSPDTPNQPQHF.

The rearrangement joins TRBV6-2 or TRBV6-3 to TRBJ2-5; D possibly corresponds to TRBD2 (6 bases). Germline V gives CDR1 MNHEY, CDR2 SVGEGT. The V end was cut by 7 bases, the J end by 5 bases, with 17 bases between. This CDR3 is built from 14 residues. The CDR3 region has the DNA TGTGCCAGCAAAGACAGCGGTGGGGGGGAGACCCAGTACTTC. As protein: CASKDSGGGETQYF.

The CDR3 protein is CSATGGNEQFF. The CDR3 nucleotides are TGCAGTGCTACAGGGGGCAATGAGCAGTTCTTC. The chain has TRBV20-1 and TRBJ2-1; 7 bases line up with TRBD1. Losses at the gene ends were 4 bases for V and 6 bases for J; bases not matched to a gene: 0. The CDR3 spans 11 residues. Germline loops: CDR1 DFQATT, CDR2 SNEGSKA (reference sequence).

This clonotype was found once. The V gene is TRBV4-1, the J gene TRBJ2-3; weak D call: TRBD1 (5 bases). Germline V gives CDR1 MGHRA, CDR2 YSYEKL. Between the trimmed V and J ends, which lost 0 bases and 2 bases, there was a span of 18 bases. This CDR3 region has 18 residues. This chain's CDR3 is CASSQELYPGSNTDTQYF. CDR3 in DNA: TGCGCCAGCAGCCAAGAGCTCTACCCAGGGTCGAACACAGATACGCAGTATTTT.

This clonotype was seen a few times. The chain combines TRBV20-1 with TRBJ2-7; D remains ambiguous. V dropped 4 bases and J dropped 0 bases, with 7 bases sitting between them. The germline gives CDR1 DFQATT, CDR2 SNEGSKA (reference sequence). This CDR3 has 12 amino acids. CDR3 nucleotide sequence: TGCAGTGCTACCCAGAGCTCCTACGAGCAGTACTTC. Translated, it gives CSATQSSYEQYF.

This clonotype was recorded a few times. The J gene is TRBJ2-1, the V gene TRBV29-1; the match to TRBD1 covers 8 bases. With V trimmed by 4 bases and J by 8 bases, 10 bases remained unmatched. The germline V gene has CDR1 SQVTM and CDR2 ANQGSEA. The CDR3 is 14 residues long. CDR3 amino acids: CSVVSRDRFDEQFF. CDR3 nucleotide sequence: TGCAGCGTTGTGTCCCGGGACAGGTTCGATGAGCAGTTCTTC.

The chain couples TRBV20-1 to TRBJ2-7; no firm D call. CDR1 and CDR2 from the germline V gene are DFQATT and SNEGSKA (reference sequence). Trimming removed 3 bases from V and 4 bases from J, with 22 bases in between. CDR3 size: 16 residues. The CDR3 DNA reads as TGCAGTGCTAGTGCGCCCGCAAGCACACCCGGGTACGAGCAGTACTTC. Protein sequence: CSASAPASTPGYEQYF.

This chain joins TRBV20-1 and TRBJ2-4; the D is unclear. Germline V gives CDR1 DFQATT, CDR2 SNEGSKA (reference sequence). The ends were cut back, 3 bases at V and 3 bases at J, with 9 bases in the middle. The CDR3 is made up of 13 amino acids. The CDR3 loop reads CSASFEIKNIQYF. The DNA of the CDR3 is TGCAGTGCTAGTTTCGAGATCAAAAACATTCAGTACTTC.

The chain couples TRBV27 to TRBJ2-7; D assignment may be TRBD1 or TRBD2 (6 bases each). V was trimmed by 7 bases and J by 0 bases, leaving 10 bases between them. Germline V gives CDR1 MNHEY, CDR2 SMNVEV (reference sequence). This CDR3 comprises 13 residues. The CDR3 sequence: CASTKGGSYEQYF. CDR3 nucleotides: TGTGCCAGCACTAAGGGGGGCTCCTACGAGCAGTACTTC.

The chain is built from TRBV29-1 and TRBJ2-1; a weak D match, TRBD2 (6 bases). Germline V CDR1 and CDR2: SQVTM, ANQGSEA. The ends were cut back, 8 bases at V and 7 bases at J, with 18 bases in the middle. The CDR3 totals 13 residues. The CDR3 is CSKARGPTNEQFF. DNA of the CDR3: TGCAGCAAAGCGCGGGGCCCAACTAATGAGCAGTTCTTC.

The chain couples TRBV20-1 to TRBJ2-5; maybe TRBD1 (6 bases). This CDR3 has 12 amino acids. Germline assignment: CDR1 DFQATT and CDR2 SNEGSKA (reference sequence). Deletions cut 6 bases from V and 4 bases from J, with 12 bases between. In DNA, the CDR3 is TGCAGTGCAGAACAGGGCGCAGAGACCCAGTACTTC. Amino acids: CSAEQGAETQYF.

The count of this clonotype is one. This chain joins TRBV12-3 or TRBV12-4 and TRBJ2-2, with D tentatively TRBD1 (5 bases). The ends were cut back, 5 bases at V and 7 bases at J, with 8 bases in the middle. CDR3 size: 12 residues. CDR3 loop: CASSPGFGELFF. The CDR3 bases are TGTGCCAGCAGTCCAGGGTTCGGGGAGCTGTTTTTT.

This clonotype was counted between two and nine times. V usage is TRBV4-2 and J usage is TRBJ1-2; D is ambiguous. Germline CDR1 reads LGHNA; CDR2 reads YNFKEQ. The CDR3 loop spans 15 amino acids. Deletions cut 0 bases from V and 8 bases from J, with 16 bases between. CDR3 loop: CASSQDPGGLAGYTF. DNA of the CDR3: TGTGCCAGCAGCCAAGATCCCGGTGGGCTAGCCGGCTACACCTTC.

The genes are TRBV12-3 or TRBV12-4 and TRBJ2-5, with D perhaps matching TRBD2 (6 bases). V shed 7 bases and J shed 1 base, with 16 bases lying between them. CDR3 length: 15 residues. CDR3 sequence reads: CASTYSGLPQETQYF. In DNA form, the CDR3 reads TGTGCCAGCACCTACAGCGGGCTACCCCAAGAGACCCAGTACTTC.

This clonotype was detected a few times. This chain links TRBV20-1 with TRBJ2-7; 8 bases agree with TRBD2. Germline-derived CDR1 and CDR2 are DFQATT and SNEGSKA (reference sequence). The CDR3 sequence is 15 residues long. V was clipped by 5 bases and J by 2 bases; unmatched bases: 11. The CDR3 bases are TGCAGTGCTGTAAAAGCGGGAGCCCAACCCTACGAGCAGTACTTC. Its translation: CSAVKAGAQPYEQYF.

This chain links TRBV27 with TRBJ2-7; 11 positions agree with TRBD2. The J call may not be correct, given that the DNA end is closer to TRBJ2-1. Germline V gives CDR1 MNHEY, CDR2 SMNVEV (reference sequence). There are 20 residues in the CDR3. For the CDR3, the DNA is TGTGCCAGCAGTTTCCGTACGGTACGCTATGGACTAGCGGGCCACAATGAGCAGTTCTTC. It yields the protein CASSFRTVRYGLAGHNEQFF.

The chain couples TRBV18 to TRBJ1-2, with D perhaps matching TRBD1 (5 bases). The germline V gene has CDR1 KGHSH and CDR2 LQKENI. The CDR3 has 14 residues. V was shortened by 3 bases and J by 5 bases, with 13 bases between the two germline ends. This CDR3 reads CASSPVTGMYGYTF. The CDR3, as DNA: TGTGCCAGCTCACCGGTTACAGGCATGTATGGCTACACCTTC.

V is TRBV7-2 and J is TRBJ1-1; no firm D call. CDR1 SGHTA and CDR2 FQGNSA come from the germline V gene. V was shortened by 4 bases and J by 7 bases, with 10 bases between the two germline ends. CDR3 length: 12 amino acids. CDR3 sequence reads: CASSSSTHEAFF. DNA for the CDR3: TGTGCCAGCAGCTCCTCTACTCATGAAGCTTTCTTT.

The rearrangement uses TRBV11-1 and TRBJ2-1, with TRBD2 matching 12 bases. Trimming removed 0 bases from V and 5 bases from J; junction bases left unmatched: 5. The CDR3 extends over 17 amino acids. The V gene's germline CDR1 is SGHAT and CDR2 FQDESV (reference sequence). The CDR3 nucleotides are TGTGCCAGCAGCTTAGCGCGACTAGCGGGGGAGAACAATGAGCAGTTCTTC. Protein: CASSLARLAGENNEQFF.

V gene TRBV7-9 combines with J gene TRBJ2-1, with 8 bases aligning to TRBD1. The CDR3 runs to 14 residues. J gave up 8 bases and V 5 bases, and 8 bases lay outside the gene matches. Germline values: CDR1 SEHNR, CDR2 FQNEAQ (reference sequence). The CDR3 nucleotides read TGTGCCAGCAGCCTAGGACAGGGTGGACATGAGCAGTTCTTC. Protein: CASSLGQGGHEQFF.